These 21 T cell receptor beta chains came from one sample sequenced in a study of cytomegalovirus exposure and HLA in healthy donors. Use of 60 Vbeta and 13 Jbeta primers characterized the PCR. Repertoires were generated with immunoSEQ multiplex PCR, while TCRdb's copy carries only in-frame clones and drops some. The table has approximately 90,000 clones, roughly three quarters seen once. The specimen sequenced was PBMCs. All receptors come from a man aged 25-45 years in good health and CMV-seronegative.

This rearrangement joins TRBV6-5 to TRBJ1-6; 8 nucleotides line up with TRBD1. The germline V gene encodes CDR1 MNHEY and CDR2 SVGAGI. This CDR3 region has 14 residues. After removal of 6 bases from V and 9 bases from J, the junction contained 7 bases not matched to a gene. The CDR3 DNA sequence: TGTGCCAGCAGCGCCGGGACAGGTAGTTCACCCCTCCACTTT. This codes for CASSAGTGSSPLHF.

In this sample, this clone turned up a few times. The V call is TRBV12-5, the J call TRBJ2-1, with 15 bases lining up with TRBD2. With V trimmed by 3 bases and J by 9 bases, 6 bases remained unmatched. The CDR3 consists of 16 residues. Germline assignment: CDR1 LGHNT and CDR2 FRNRAP. This chain's CDR3 is CASGLGLAGGGGEQFF. The CDR3 coding sequence is TGTGCTAGTGGTTTAGGACTAGCGGGAGGGGGGGGTGAGCAGTTCTTC.

This clone was observed a handful of times. The chain uses TRBV7-9 and TRBJ1-2, with a tentative D call TRBD1 (5 bases). Looked up from germline, CDR1 is SEHNR and CDR2 is FQNEAQ (reference sequence). V lost 3 bases and J lost 8, with 10 bases in between. The CDR3 spans 12 residues. In DNA, the CDR3 is TGTGCCAGCAGCTTCTCGACAGTCGGCTACACCTTC. Translation gives CASSFSTVGYTF.

The CDR3: CASSIARGTSGDTDTQYF. Here the CDR3 DNA reads TGTGCCAGTAGTATAGCCAGGGGGACTAGCGGTGACACAGATACGCAGTATTTT. V is TRBV19 and J is TRBJ2-3; 11 nucleotides match TRBD2. There are 18 residues in the CDR3. The trim removed 1 base at V and 2 bases at J, leaving 8 bases unmatched. Germline V CDR1 and CDR2: LNHDA, SQIVND (reference sequence).

The V call is TRBV5-1, the J call TRBJ2-3, with D perhaps matching TRBD1 (5 bases). This CDR3 is 15 amino acids long. Germline V gene sequence: CDR1 SGHRS, CDR2 YFSETQ. Trimming removed 4 bases from V and 0 bases from J, with 12 bases in between. DNA of the CDR3: TGCGCCAGCAGCCTGACAGAAATTAGCACAGATACGCAGTATTTT. As protein: CASSLTEISTDTQYF.

The gene calls are TRBV29-1 and TRBJ2-7; 9 bases agree with TRBD1. Germline V gene lookup returns CDR1 SQVTM and CDR2 ANQGSEA. V lost 4 bases to trimming and J lost 1 base; unmatched junction nucleotides: 5. CDR3 length: 14 residues. The CDR3 sequence: CSVAGTGKSYEQYF. Written as DNA, the CDR3 is TGCAGCGTTGCCGGGACAGGGAAATCCTACGAGCAGTACTTC.

This sequence joins TRBV5-1 and TRBJ2-7; TRBD2 matches at 10 bases. This CDR3 region has 17 residues. The germline V gene has CDR1 SGHRS and CDR2 YFSETQ. Trimming cost V 1 base and J 3 bases; bases outside gene matches: 10. CDR3 in amino acids: CASSLSPAGLAVYEQYF. The CDR3 bases are TGCGCCAGCAGCTTGAGCCCCGCCGGACTAGCGGTCTACGAGCAGTACTTC.

This chain links TRBV28 with TRBJ1-2, with a weak D call TRBD1 (5 bases). V was clipped by 6 bases and J by 4 bases, with 15 bases between them. Germline V lookup: CDR1 MDHEN, CDR2 SYDVKM. CDR3 size: 14 residues. The CDR3 nucleotides are TGTGCCAGCAGCCCTGCGATCAGGGTCTATGGCTACACCTTC. It specifies CASSPAIRVYGYTF.

The rearrangement joins TRBV7-8 to TRBJ2-1, with 7 bases identical to TRBD1. In germline, CDR1 is SGHVS, CDR2 FQNEAQ. The V and J ends lost 4 bases and 5 bases, in that order; junction bases with no gene match: 8. There are 15 residues in the CDR3. As DNA, the CDR3 is TGTGCCAGCAGCTCTCCCGGGACAGCAGACAATGAGCAGTTCTTC. The encoded protein is CASSSPGTADNEQFF.

The rearrangement links TRBV19 to TRBJ2-7; 7 bases line up with TRBD2. CDR3 length: 16 residues. Germline V gene data show CDR1 as LNHDA and CDR2 as SQIVND (reference sequence). V shed 3 bases and J 0 bases; nucleotides not matched to a gene: 8. As DNA, the CDR3 is TGTGCCAGTAGTATTCGGGCCGCGGGAGACTCCTACGAGCAGTACTTC. The encoded protein is CASSIRAAGDSYEQYF.

V is TRBV7-9 and J is TRBJ1-2; 11 bases map to TRBD1. CDR1 is SEHNR, CDR2 FQNEAQ, per germline (reference sequence). V was pared by 5 bases and J by 7 bases, with 9 bases of the junction left unmatched. The CDR3 is 15 amino acids. CDR3 loop: CASSMLRTGGSGYTF. In DNA form, the CDR3 reads TGTGCCAGCAGCATGCTCCGGACAGGGGGCTCTGGCTACACCTTC.

The table lists this clone with a count of one. The chain uses TRBV11-2 and TRBJ2-7; TRBD2 matches 12 bases. Germline CDR1 and CDR2: SGHAT and FQNNGV. The V and J ends lost 6 bases and 3 bases, in that order; junction bases with no gene match: 9. The CDR3 consists of 16 residues. The CDR3 loop is CASSTLGLAGGYEQYF. DNA of the CDR3: TGTGCCAGCAGTACCCTGGGACTAGCGGGCGGCTACGAGCAGTACTTC.

The rearrangement links TRBV21-1 to TRBJ1-5; the D segment call TRBD1 is taken from the table without a DNA check. TRBV21-1 is shown as a pseudogene. The CDR3 is made up of 20 amino acids. The CDR3 DNA reads TGTGCCAGCAGCAAAGAGTACGGGACAGGTCTCGAATATAGCAATCAGCCCCAGCATTTT. Amino acids: CASSKEYGTGLEYSNQPQHF.

This clone was observed once. This rearrangement joins TRBV4-3 to TRBJ2-1; D might be TRBD2 (6 bases). Germline V gives CDR1 LGHNA, CDR2 YSLEER. V was pared by 0 bases and J by 5 bases, with 17 bases between. The CDR3 loop spans 17 amino acids. CDR3 loop: CASSQEGGSGLHNEQFF. In DNA, the CDR3 is TGCGCCAGCAGCCAAGAAGGAGGCTCGGGACTTCACAATGAGCAGTTCTTC.

The V call is TRBV30, the J call TRBJ2-5; no firm D call. CDR3 size: 13 residues. CDR1 is GTSNPN and CDR2 is SVGIG in the germline V gene (reference sequence). The germline V and J ends were trimmed by 0 bases and 4 bases, with 9 bases remaining between them. CDR3 sequence reads: CAWSVLGPETQYF. DNA for the CDR3: TGTGCCTGGAGTGTCCTGGGCCCAGAGACCCAGTACTTC.

The rearrangement links TRBV7-6 to TRBJ2-1, with 13 bases that match TRBD2. The CDR3 is 16 amino acids. Germline V gives CDR1 SGHVS, CDR2 FNYEAQ. Trimming cost V 5 bases and J 4 bases; bases outside gene matches: 5. The CDR3 DNA reads TGTGCCAGCAGCGAGACTAGCGGGAGGTTATACAATGAGCAGTTCTTC. Protein: CASSETSGRLYNEQFF.

This clone is a singleton in its sample. The gene calls are TRBV25-1 and TRBJ2-7, with D perhaps matching TRBD1 (6 bases). With 3 bases removed from V and 3 bases from J, the gap between germline ends came to 15 bases. The germline CDR1 and CDR2 sequences are MGHDK and SYGVNS. The CDR3 is 15 residues long. The CDR3 sequence: CASSDSSRGLYEQYF. DNA of the CDR3: TGTGCCAGCAGTGATTCCTCCAGGGGTCTCTACGAGCAGTACTTC.

The chain combines TRBV25-1 with TRBJ1-4; tentative D call: TRBD1 (5 bases). The CDR3 runs to 14 residues. V was pared by 1 base and J by 7 bases, with 10 bases between. Germline loops: CDR1 MGHDK, CDR2 SYGVNS. DNA for the CDR3: TGTGCCAGCAGTGAATTACGGGGGACTGAAAAACTGTTTTTT. This translates into CASSELRGTEKLFF.

This chain joins TRBV4-2 and TRBJ1-4; 9 nucleotides align to TRBD1. J gave up 2 bases and V 3 bases, and 4 bases lay outside the gene matches. This CDR3 contains 16 residues. From germline, CDR1 is LGHNA and CDR2 YNFKEQ. In DNA, the CDR3 is TGTGCCAGCAGCCAGGGGACAGGGAGGACTAATGAAAAACTGTTTTTT. Translating gives CASSQGTGRTNEKLFF.

V gene TRBV28 combines with J gene TRBJ1-5; D is unresolved. The V and J ends lost 3 bases and 5 bases respectively, with 8 bases between them. This CDR3 spans 13 amino acids. Germline values: CDR1 MDHEN, CDR2 SYDVKM. This chain's CDR3 is CASSLPSDQPQHF. In DNA, the CDR3 is TGTGCCAGCAGTTTGCCCAGCGATCAGCCCCAGCATTTT.

The chain uses TRBV4-1 and TRBJ2-7; D gene unclear. The V gene's germline CDR1 is MGHRA and CDR2 YSYEKL. The V and J ends lost 0 bases and 3 bases respectively, with 12 bases between them. The CDR3 runs to 15 residues. The CDR3 region has the DNA TGCGCCAGCAGCCAAGATTTGGCGGAGAGCTACGAGCAGTACTTC. It translates to CASSQDLAESYEQYF.